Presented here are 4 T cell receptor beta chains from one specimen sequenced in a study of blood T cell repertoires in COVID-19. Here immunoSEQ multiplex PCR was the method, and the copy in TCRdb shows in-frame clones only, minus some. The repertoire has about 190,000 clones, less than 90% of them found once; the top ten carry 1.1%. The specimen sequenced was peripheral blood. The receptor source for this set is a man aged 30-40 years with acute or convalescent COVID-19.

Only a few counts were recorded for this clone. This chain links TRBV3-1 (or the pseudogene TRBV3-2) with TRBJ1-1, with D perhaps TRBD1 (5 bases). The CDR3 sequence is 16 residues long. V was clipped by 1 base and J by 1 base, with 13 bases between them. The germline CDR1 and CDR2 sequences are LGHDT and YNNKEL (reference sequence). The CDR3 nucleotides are TGTGCCAGCAGCCAAGGGCAGGGCAGATCGAACACTGAAGCTTTCTTT. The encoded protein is CASSQGQGRSNTEAFF.

CDR3 nucleotides: TGTGCCAGTAGTATCCGGCGGGACTCTGGAAACACCATATATTTT. Protein sequence: CASSIRRDSGNTIYF. The chain recombines TRBV19 with TRBJ1-3; no clear D gene. CDR1 and CDR2 (germline): LNHDA, SQIVND (reference sequence). This CDR3 has 15 amino acids. With 3 bases removed from V and 0 bases from J, the gap between germline ends came to 9 bases.

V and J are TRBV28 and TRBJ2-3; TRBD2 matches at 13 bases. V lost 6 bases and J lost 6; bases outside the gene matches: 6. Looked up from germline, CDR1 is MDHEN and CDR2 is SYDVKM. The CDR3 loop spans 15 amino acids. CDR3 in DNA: TGTGCCAGCAGAAGACTAGCGGGAGGTGACGATACGCAGTATTTT. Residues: CASRRLAGGDDTQYF.

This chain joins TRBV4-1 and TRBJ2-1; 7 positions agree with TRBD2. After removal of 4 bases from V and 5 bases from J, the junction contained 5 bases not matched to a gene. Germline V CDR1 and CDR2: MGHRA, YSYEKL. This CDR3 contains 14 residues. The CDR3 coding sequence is TGCGCCAGCAGCCTCCGGACTAGAAACAATGAGCAGTTCTTC. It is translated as CASSLRTRNNEQFF.